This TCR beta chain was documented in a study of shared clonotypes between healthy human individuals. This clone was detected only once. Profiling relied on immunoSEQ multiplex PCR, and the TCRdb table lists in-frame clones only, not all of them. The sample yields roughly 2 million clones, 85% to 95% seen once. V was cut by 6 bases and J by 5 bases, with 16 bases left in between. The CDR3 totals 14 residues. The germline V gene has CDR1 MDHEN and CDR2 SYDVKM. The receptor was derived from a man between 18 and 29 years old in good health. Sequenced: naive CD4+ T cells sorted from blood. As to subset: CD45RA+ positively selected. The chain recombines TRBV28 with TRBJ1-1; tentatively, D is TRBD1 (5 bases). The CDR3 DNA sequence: TGTGCCAGCAGCCCCGGGGGGGTTGGAACTGAAGCTTTCTTT. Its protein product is CASSPGGVGTEAFF.